Presented here are 15 T cell receptor beta chains from one specimen sequenced in a study of regulatory T cells in long-lasting Graves disease. Time point in this sample: newly diagnosed GD, antithyroid drugs for less than 3 months. PBMC RNA served as the TCR library source. Relying on iRepertoire HTBI primers and Arm-PCR of CDR3 regions, the team built TCR beta libraries. TCRdb reanalysed the multiplex PCR reads using MiXCR and keeps one entry per CDR3 protein. The repertoire holds 680,000 or so distinct CDR3 sequences, with under 20% as singletons. These data also formed part of another study, on T cells in Graves' hyperthyroidism and ophthalmopathy.

The material was peripheral blood mononuclear cells (PBMCs), obtained at new diagnosis, from a patient treated with antithyroid drugs. These receptors were obtained from a woman in her 30s with Graves disease.

The table lists this clonotype with many counts. The gene calls are TRBV2 and TRBJ2-5, with 7 nucleotides matching TRBD1. This CDR3 region has 14 residues. Germline CDR1 SNHLY, CDR2 FYNNEI. The V and J ends lost 5 bases and 1 base, in that order; junction bases with no gene match: 4. For the CDR3, the DNA is TGTGCCAGCAGTCCAGACAGGGTCCAAGAGACCCAGTACTTC. Amino acids: CASSPDRVQETQYF. The whole variable domain, filled in from reference TRBV2 and TRBJ2-5, reads EPEVTQTPSHQVTQMGQEVILRCVPISNHLYFYWYRQILGQKVEFLVSFYNNEISEKSEIFDDQFSVERPDGSNFTLKIRSTKLEDSAMYFCASSPDRVQETQYFGPGTRLLVL.

This clonotype appeared many times. V is TRBV7-2 and J is TRBJ2-1; D might be TRBD1 (5 bases). V was clipped by 0 bases and J by 6 bases, with 24 bases between them. Germline V CDR1 and CDR2: SGHTA, FQGNSA. The CDR3 length is 19 residues. CDR3: CASSLAPKDILRRPNEQFF. For the CDR3, the DNA is TGTGCCAGCAGCTTAGCGCCCAAGGACATACTACGAAGGCCCAATGAGCAGTTCTTC.

To note about this clonotype: Given a much more abundant clone one base away, this may be a read error. The CDR3 here is CASSLWPSGNNEQFF. The CDR3 nucleotides read TGTGCCAGCAGCTTGTGGCCTAGCGGGAACAATGAGCAGTTCTTC. This chain links TRBV7-3 with TRBJ2-1, with 9 bases matching TRBD2. Germline CDR1 is SGHTA and CDR2 is FQGTGA. Trimming at V came to 3 bases and at J to 5 bases, leaving 5 bases not matched to a gene. This CDR3 is built from 15 residues.

The CDR3 here is CASRTRGTNSGANVLTF. CDR3 nucleotides: TGTGCCAGCAGGACAAGGGGGACAAACTCTGGGGCCAACGTCCTGACTTTC. The chain couples TRBV12-3 or TRBV12-4 to TRBJ2-6, with D possibly matching TRBD1 (6 bases). The CDR3 consists of 17 residues. Trimming stripped 6 bases from V and 0 bases from J, with 15 bases between.

The CDR3 DNA reads TGTGCCATCAGTGGCCCTAGCGGGAGGGCCGCCGGGGAGCTGTTTTTT. Translated: CAISGPSGRAAGELFF. The chain is built from TRBV10-3 and TRBJ2-2, with 12 bases identical to TRBD2. This CDR3 has 16 amino acids. Germline CDR1 reads ENHRY; CDR2 reads SYGVKD. The trim removed 4 bases at V and 6 bases at J, leaving 6 bases unmatched.

This chain links TRBV14 with TRBJ2-6; D ambiguous. V was cut by 3 bases and J by 2 bases, with 8 bases left in between. CDR1 and CDR2 from the germline V gene are SGHDN and FVKESK. The CDR3 covers 15 residues. CDR3 nucleotide sequence: TGTGCCAGCAGCCATTCGGCTACTGGGGCCAACGTCCTGACTTTC. As protein: CASSHSATGANVLTF.

V usage is TRBV28 and J usage is TRBJ2-7; 7 bases agree with TRBD1. The CDR3 is made up of 12 amino acids. V was pared by 8 bases and J by 2 bases, with 3 bases of the junction left unmatched. Germline V lookup: CDR1 MDHEN, CDR2 SYDVKM. CDR3 coding DNA: TGTGCCAGCCAGACAGGGACCTACGAGCAGTACTTC. Translation gives CASQTGTYEQYF.

This clonotype was seen many times. The chain joins TRBV28 to TRBJ2-5, with 8 bases lining up with TRBD2. This CDR3 spans 14 amino acids. The germline CDR1 and CDR2 sequences are MDHEN and SYDVKM. V lost 3 bases, J lost 5 bases, and 5 bases stayed unmatched. The CDR3 region has the DNA TGTGCCAGCAGTTTCCAGCGGGAGAGGGAGACCCAGTACTTC. Amino acid sequence: CASSFQRERETQYF.

This clonotype was observed a few times. One end of the junction does not line up with germline, which may come from a read error. The rearrangement uses TRBV7-2 and TRBJ2-1, with D perhaps TRBD2 (6 bases). There are 13 residues in the CDR3. Germline CDR1 is SGHTA and CDR2 is FQGNSA. The chain's CDR3 is CASSLEFSGESLF. In nucleotides, the CDR3 is TGTGCCAGCAGCTTAGAGTTCTCGGGAGAGTCGCTCTTC. The full variable domain, completed using reference TRBV7-2 and TRBJ2-1, is GAGVSQSPSNKVTEKGKDVELRCDPISGHTALYWYRQSLGQGLEFLIYFQGNSAPDKSGLPSDRFSAERTGGSVSTLTIQRTQQEDSAVYLCASSLEFSGESLFGPGTRLTVL.

In its sample, this clonotype was seen a few times. The rearrangement uses TRBV3-1 and TRBJ2-1, with 9 bases fitting TRBD2. Germline assignment: CDR1 LGHDT and CDR2 YNNKEL (reference sequence). The V segment lost 5 bases and the J segment 0 bases; nucleotides outside the gene matches: 5. The CDR3 totals 16 residues. The CDR3 spells CASSSSGRNSYNEQFF. CDR3 DNA: TGTGCCAGCAGCTCAAGCGGGAGGAACTCCTACAATGAGCAGTTCTTC.

In this sample, this clonotype turned up once. The J gene is TRBJ1-4, the V gene TRBV5-4; D remains unclear. The CDR3 sequence is 13 residues long. CDR1 is SGHNT and CDR2 is YYREEE in the germline V gene (reference sequence). V was trimmed by 6 bases and J by 4 bases, leaving 10 bases between them. CDR3 loop: CASTSRDNEKLFF. CDR3 bases: TGTGCCAGCACCTCACGGGATAATGAAAAACTGTTTTTT.

The chain couples TRBV19 to TRBJ1-1, with D unresolved. The CDR3 spans 13 residues. Per the germline V gene, CDR1 is LNHDA and CDR2 is SQIVND (reference sequence). Trimming stripped 3 bases from V and 3 bases from J, with 8 bases between. The CDR3 DNA follows: TGTGCCAGTAGTATGAGAGTGGACACTGAAGCTTTCTTT. It codes for CASSMRVDTEAFF.

The rearrangement joins TRBV19 to TRBJ2-7; possibly TRBD1 for D (5 bases). Germline-derived CDR1 and CDR2 are LNHDA and SQIVND (reference sequence). Trimming removed 4 bases from V and 3 bases from J, with 19 bases in between. The CDR3 totals 16 residues. This CDR3 is CASSNAYRSIGYEQYF. The CDR3 DNA reads TGTGCCAGTAGTAACGCTTACAGGTCTATCGGCTACGAGCAGTACTTC.

This clonotype appeared many times. V is TRBV6-1 and J is TRBJ1-5; 7 nucleotides line up with TRBD1. J lost 4 bases, V lost 5 bases, and 2 bases had no gene match. Germline V gives CDR1 MNHNS, CDR2 SASEGT. The CDR3 covers 13 residues. In DNA form, the CDR3 reads TGTGCCAGCAGTACAGGGGCTAATCAGCCCCAGCATTTT. Translating it yields CASSTGANQPQHF.

Note on this clonotype: At one end the junction does not follow the germline gene, possibly because of a read error. The rearrangement joins TRBV18 to TRBJ2-1, with 10 bases that match TRBD2. This CDR3 has 13 residues. The germline CDR1 and CDR2 sequences are KGHSH and LQKENI. The CDR3 bases are TGTGCCAGCCTAGCGGGAGTTCAGGGTGAGCAGTCCTTC. The encoded protein is CASLAGVQGEQSF.